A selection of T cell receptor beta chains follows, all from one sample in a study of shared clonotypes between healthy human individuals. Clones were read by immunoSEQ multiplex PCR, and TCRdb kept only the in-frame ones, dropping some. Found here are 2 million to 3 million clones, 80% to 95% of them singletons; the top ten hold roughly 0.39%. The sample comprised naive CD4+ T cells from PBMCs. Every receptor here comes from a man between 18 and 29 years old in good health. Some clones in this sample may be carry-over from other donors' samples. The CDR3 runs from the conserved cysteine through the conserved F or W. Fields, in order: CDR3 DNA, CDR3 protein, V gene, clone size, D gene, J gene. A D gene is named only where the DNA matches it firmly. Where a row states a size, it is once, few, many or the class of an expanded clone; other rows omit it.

DNA: TGTGCCAGTAGTACAGGGACAGCGCCCCTCATGGGAGCTTTCTTT
CDR3: CASSTGTAPLMGAFF
V: TRBV19
size: .
D: TRBD1
J: TRBJ1-1

DNA: TGTGCCAGCAGCCGGGGGCGTTCCTACGAGCAGTACTTC
CDR3: CASSRGRSYEQYF
V: TRBV7-6
size: .
D: .
J: TRBJ2-7

DNA: TGCGCCAGCAGCCATGGGACTAGCGGTTACAATGAGCAGTTCTTC
CDR3: CASSHGTSGYNEQFF
V: TRBV4-3
size: .
D: TRBD2
J: TRBJ2-1

DNA: TGTGCCAGCAGTCAACGTTCCACAGATACGCAGTATTTT
CDR3: CASSQRSTDTQYF
V: TRBV28
size: .
D: .
J: TRBJ2-3

DNA: TGTGCCAGCAGCTTCTCGGCCGGGACTTCCCCTTTCTTC
CDR3: CASSFSAGTSPFF
V: TRBV7-2
size: .
D: .
J: TRBJ2-1

DNA: TGTGCCAGCAGCTTAGTAGCTACTATGGGCTACACCTTC
CDR3: CASSLVATMGYTF
V: TRBV7-2
size: .
D: .
J: TRBJ1-2

DNA: TGTGCCAGTAGTGACCCGGGACGGGCGGCCGAGCAGTACTTC
CDR3: CASSDPGRAAEQYF
V: TRBV19
size: .
D: .
J: TRBJ2-7

DNA: TGTGCCAGCAGCCCCCGGGGAGGTAGTGACAATGAGCAGTTCTTC
CDR3: CASSPRGGSDNEQFF
V: TRBV9
size: .
D: .
J: TRBJ2-1

DNA: TGTGCCAGCAGCTTATTCGTAATGCGGGACCAATACACTGAAGCTTTCTTT
CDR3: CASSLFVMRDQYTEAFF
V: TRBV7-2
size: .
D: .
J: TRBJ1-1

DNA: TGCGCCAGCAGCCAAATGGGATCCGGATTTGAGCTTGGCTACACCTTC
CDR3: CASSQMGSGFELGYTF
V: TRBV4-1
size: .
D: .
J: TRBJ1-2

DNA: TGTGCCAGCAGCTTGTATCCCAACAGCAATCAGCCCCAGCATTTT
CDR3: CASSLYPNSNQPQHF
V: TRBV5-4
size: once
D: .
J: TRBJ1-5

DNA: TGTGCCAGCAGTGGTCTCGACTATACCATCTACGAGCAGTACTTC
CDR3: CASSGLDYTIYEQYF
V: TRBV6-1
size: .
D: .
J: TRBJ2-7

DNA: TGTGCCAGCAGCTTGCCGGGACAGGGGCGGACAGATACGCAGTATTTT
CDR3: CASSLPGQGRTDTQYF
V: TRBV5-6
size: .
D: TRBD1
J: TRBJ2-3

DNA: TGTGCCAGCAGTCCAGGGGACCGGGGGTACGAGCAGTACTTC
CDR3: CASSPGDRGYEQYF
V: TRBV27
size: .
D: .
J: TRBJ2-7

DNA: TGTGCCATCAGAGGAACTGAGCAAGAGACCCAGTACTTC
CDR3: CAIRGTEQETQYF
V: TRBV10-3
size: once
D: .
J: TRBJ2-5

DNA: TGTGCCAGCAGCTTAGGCAGGGGGATTATCACAGATACGCAGTATTTT
CDR3: CASSLGRGIITDTQYF
V: TRBV7-6
size: .
D: TRBD1
J: TRBJ2-3

DNA: TGTGCCAGCAGCTTTTCGGGGCCCTACGAGCAGTACTTC
CDR3: CASSFSGPYEQYF
V: TRBV7-9
size: .
D: .
J: TRBJ2-7

DNA: TGTGCCAGCAGCTCCGACTCGGAGCAGTTCTTC
CDR3: CASSSDSEQFF
V: TRBV7-8
size: few
D: .
J: TRBJ2-1

DNA: TGTGCCAGCAGCGTCACTAGCGGGAGGGCCTACGAGCAGTACTTC
CDR3: CASSVTSGRAYEQYF
V: TRBV13
size: .
D: TRBD2
J: TRBJ2-7

DNA: TGTGCCAGCACAGAACCGGGACTGAGCTACGAGCAGTACTTC
CDR3: CASTEPGLSYEQYF
V: TRBV7-9
size: .
D: .
J: TRBJ2-7

DNA: TGTGCCAGCAGTTTAAGGGACAGGGGCTATGGCTACACCTTC
CDR3: CASSLRDRGYGYTF
V: TRBV27
size: few
D: TRBD1
J: TRBJ1-2

DNA: TGCGCCAGCAGCCAAGAAAGGATCACGTACTTC
CDR3: CASSQERITYF
V: TRBV4-1
size: .
D: .
J: TRBJ2-7

DNA: TGTGCCAGTAGTATAGATCGCAGAGGAGTAGCTGAAGCTTTCTTT
CDR3: CASSIDRRGVAEAFF
V: TRBV19
size: .
D: .
J: TRBJ1-1

DNA: TGTGCCAGCAGCTTAGCGTGGCAGGGGAGCGAGCAGTACTTC
CDR3: CASSLAWQGSEQYF
V: TRBV7-3
size: .
D: .
J: TRBJ2-7

DNA: TGTGCCAGCGGAAGAGGGGGGCAAAGCACAGATACGCAGTATTTT
CDR3: CASGRGGQSTDTQYF
V: TRBV9
size: .
D: .
J: TRBJ2-3

DNA: TGCGCCAGCACCAGAACGGTTATGCGGGACAATGAGCAGTTCTTC
CDR3: CASTRTVMRDNEQFF
V: TRBV10-1
size: .
D: .
J: TRBJ2-1

DNA: TGTGCCAGCAGCTTAGGAAGTGCGTACGAGCAGTACTTC
CDR3: CASSLGSAYEQYF
V: TRBV7-2
size: .
D: .
J: TRBJ2-7

DNA: TGTGCCAGCAGCAGCCGAGGACTAGCGGCCCTCTACGAGCAGTACTTC
CDR3: CASSSRGLAALYEQYF
V: TRBV27
size: once
D: TRBD2
J: TRBJ2-7

DNA: TGTGCCAGCAGCTCAAACGGACAGGTAACGAGTCCTGAAAAACTGTTTTTT
CDR3: CASSSNGQVTSPEKLFF
V: TRBV7-9
size: .
D: TRBD1
J: TRBJ1-4

DNA: TGCGCCAGCAGCCAACAGACTAGCGGGAGCATTAGCTACGAGCAGTACTTC
CDR3: CASSQQTSGSISYEQYF
V: TRBV4-1
size: .
D: TRBD2
J: TRBJ2-7

DNA: TGTGCCAGCAGGGGGCTGGGGGCCTCTGGCTACACCTTC
CDR3: CASRGLGASGYTF
V: TRBV5-6
size: .
D: .
J: TRBJ1-2

DNA: TGTGCCAGCAGCTTAGGGCGCCCCAGCTCCTACAATGAGCAGTTCTTC
CDR3: CASSLGRPSSYNEQFF
V: TRBV11-3
size: .
D: .
J: TRBJ2-1

DNA: TGTGCCAGCAGCTTGTCGGGGGGCGTTACGAGTGCGGACTTC
CDR3: CASSLSGGVTSADF
V: TRBV5-4
size: .
D: .
J: TRBJ2-7

DNA: TGTGCCAGCAGACCAACCGCCTCGCAGCCCCAGCATTTT
CDR3: CASRPTASQPQHF
V: TRBV28
size: .
D: .
J: TRBJ1-5

DNA: TGTGCCAGCGGGTTGCAGGCTAGCGGGAGGGACCGGCAGTTCTTC
CDR3: CASGLQASGRDRQFF
V: TRBV28
size: .
D: TRBD2
J: TRBJ2-1

DNA: TGTGCCAGCAGCTTAGGATCAAACTCGGCCGGCACAGATACGCAGTATTTT
CDR3: CASSLGSNSAGTDTQYF
V: TRBV7-7
size: .
D: .
J: TRBJ2-3

DNA: TGTGCCAGCAGCCGGGACTCGCGGAATCTCTACGAGCAGTACTTC
CDR3: CASSRDSRNLYEQYF
V: TRBV6-6
size: .
D: .
J: TRBJ2-7

DNA: TGTGCCAGCAGTTTCGCGGACAGGACCTTTCCTTACGAGCAGTACTTC
CDR3: CASSFADRTFPYEQYF
V: TRBV28
size: .
D: TRBD1
J: TRBJ2-7

DNA: TGTGCCAGCAGCGCGACAGAGTTCCATGAGCAGTTCTTC
CDR3: CASSATEFHEQFF
V: TRBV9
size: .
D: .
J: TRBJ2-1

DNA: TGCGCCAGCAGCCTGGGGACCGCTGAAAAACTGTTTTTT
CDR3: CASSLGTAEKLFF
V: TRBV4-1
size: once
D: .
J: TRBJ1-4

DNA: TGCGCCAGCAGCTTGGAGTTATCCTCTGGAAACACCATATATTTT
CDR3: CASSLELSSGNTIYF
V: TRBV5-1
size: once
D: .
J: TRBJ1-3

DNA: TGTGCTAGTGGTCCCCACTCGACTAGCGGGATAATAAATGAGCAGTTCTTC
CDR3: CASGPHSTSGIINEQFF
V: TRBV12-5
size: .
D: TRBD2
J: TRBJ2-1